The table lists the clone carrying this TCR beta chain with a count of one. Its target is unknown. Per the germline V gene, CDR1 is GTSNPN and CDR2 is SVGIG (reference sequence). This CDR3 comprises 14 residues. V lost 3 bases and J lost 3; bases outside the gene matches: 4. The sample is drawn from a study of cytomegalovirus exposure and HLA in healthy donors. Regarding the study as a whole: Rarity characterized most TCR sequences, yet some public TCRs appeared in many donors. The study put some 150 TCR beta chains on its list as cytomegalovirus-associated. Among the CMV-associated chains, three were confirmed in vitro as specific for CMV antigens.

The data were produced by immunoSEQ multiplex PCR, yet TCRdb's version contains in-frame clones alone and is incomplete. The data contain hundreds of thousands of clones, over 80% of them seen just once; the ten biggest clones take up roughly 5.4%. The receptor was derived from a woman younger than 35 in good health and CMV-seronegative. The source material was PBMCs. The V call is TRBV30, the J call TRBJ2-2, with TRBD2 identical over 7 bases. CDR3: CAWRGREDTGELFF. The DNA for the CDR3 is TGTGCCTGGAGAGGACGGGAGGACACCGGGGAGCTGTTTTTT.